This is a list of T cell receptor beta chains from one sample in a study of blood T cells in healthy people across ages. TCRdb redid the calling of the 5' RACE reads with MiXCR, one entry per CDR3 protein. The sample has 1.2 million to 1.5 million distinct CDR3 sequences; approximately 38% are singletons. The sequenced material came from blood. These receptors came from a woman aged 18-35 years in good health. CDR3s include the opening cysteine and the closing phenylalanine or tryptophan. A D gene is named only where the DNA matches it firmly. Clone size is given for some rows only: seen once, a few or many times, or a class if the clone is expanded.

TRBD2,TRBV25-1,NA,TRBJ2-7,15,CASSETSGAPYEQYF
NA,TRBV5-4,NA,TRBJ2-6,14,CASSLESGANVLTF
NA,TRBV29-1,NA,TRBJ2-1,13,CSVDRATYNEQFF
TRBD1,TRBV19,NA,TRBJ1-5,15,CASTPTGQGNQPQHF
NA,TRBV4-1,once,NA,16,CASSQTDGSSYNEQYF
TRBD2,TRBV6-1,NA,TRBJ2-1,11,CASRSGGDQFF
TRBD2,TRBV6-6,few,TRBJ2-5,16,CASSYYREGGRETQYF
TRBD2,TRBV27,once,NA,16,CASTRDRTSGYNEQYF
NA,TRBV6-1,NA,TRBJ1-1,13,CASSIVLNTEAFF
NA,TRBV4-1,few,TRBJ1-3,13,CASSQGQGNTIYF
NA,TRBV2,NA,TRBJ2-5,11,CASSEYYKQYF
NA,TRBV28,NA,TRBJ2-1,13,CASVIPGLGEQFF
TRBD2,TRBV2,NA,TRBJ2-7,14,CASTPVGGVYEQYF
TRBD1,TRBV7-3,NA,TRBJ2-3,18,CASSLTGQGTRGADTQYF
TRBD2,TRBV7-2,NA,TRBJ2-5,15,CTSSFFRTSGETQYF
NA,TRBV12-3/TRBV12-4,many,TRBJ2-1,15,CASSSPSGGYNEQFF
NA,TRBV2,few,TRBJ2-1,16,CASSESRGNFYNEQFF
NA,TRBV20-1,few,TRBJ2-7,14,CSARDYTYSYEQYF
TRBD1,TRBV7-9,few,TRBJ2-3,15,CASSLTGGVGNTQYF
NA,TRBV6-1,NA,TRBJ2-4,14,CASSDPGPGDIQYF
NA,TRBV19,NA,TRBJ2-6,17,CASSIDRGGSGANVLTF
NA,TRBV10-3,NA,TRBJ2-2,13,CASSGSNTGELFF
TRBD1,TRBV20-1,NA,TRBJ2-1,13,CSAIRDRGNEQFF
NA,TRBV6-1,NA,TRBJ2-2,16,CASSEATGPYAGELFF
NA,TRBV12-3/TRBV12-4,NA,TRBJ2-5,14,CASTKEVRTETQYF
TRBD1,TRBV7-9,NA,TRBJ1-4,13,CASSSTTGEKLFF